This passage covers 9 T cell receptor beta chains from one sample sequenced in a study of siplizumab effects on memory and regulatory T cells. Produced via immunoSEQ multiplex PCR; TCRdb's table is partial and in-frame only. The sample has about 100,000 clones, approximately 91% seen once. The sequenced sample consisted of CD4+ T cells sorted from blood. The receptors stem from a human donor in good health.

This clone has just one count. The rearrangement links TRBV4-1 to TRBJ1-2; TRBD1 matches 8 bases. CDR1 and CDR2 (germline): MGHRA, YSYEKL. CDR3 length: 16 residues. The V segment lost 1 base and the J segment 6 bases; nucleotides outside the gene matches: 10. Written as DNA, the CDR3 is TGCGCCAGCAGCCAAGTGAGACAGGGGAAGGCTCATGGCTACACCTTC. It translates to CASSQVRQGKAHGYTF.

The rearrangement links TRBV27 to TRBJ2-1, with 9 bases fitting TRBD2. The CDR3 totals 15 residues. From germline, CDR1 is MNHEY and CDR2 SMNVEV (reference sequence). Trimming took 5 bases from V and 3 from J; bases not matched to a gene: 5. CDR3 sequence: CASSALAGFYNEQFF. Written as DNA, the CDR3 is TGTGCCAGCAGTGCCCTAGCGGGGTTCTACAATGAGCAGTTCTTC.

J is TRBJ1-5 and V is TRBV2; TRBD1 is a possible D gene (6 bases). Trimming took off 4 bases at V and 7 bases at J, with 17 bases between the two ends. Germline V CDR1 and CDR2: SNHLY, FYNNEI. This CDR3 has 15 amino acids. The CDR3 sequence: CASSGENRVGQPQHF. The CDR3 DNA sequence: TGTGCCAGCAGTGGAGAGAACAGGGTGGGCCAGCCCCAGCATTTT.

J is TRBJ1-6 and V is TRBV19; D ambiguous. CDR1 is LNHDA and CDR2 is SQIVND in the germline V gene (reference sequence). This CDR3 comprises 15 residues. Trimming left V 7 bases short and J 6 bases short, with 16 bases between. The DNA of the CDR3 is TGTGCCAGTACCCCAATCGGGGAAGGTAATTCACCCCTCCACTTT. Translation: CASTPIGEGNSPLHF. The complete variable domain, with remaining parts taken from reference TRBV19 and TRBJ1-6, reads DGGITQSPKYLFRKEGQNVTLSCEQNLNHDAMYWYRQDPGQGLRLIYYSQIVNDFQKGDIAEGYSVSREKKESFPLTVTSAQKNPTAFYLCASTPIGEGNSPLHFGNGTRLTVT.

CDR3 region: CASRDPGHVVPYEQYF. Here the CDR3 DNA reads TGCGCCAGCAGAGATCCGGGACACGTTGTTCCCTACGAGCAGTACTTC. The chain uses TRBV23-1 and TRBJ2-5, with D possibly matching TRBD1 (6 bases). The J call may be mistaken, given a closer DNA end match to TRBJ2-7. TRBV23-1 belongs to the ORF category, with a function that is uncertain. There are 16 residues in the CDR3.

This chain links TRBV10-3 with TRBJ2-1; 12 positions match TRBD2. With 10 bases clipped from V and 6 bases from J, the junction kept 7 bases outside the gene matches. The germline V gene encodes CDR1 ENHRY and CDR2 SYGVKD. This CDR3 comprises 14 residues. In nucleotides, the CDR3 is TGTGCCACCCTAGCGGGGGGGCCCATCAATGAGCAGTTCTTC. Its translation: CATLAGGPINEQFF.

The CDR3: CASSAPGSAAFF. The CDR3 nucleotides are TGTGCCAGCAGTGCGCCGGGGTCGGCAGCTTTCTTT. The V call is TRBV6-6, the J call TRBJ1-1; no reliable D call. Germline values: CDR1 MNHNY, CDR2 SVGAGI (reference sequence). This CDR3 spans 12 amino acids. Between the trimmed V and J ends, which lost 5 bases and 10 bases, there was a span of 14 bases.

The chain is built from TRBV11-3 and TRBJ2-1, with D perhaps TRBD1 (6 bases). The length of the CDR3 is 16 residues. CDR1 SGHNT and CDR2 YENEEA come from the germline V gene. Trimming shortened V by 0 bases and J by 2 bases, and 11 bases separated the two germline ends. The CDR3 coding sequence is TGTGCCAGCAGCTTAGAGGGGACACAAACCTACAATGAGCAGTTCTTC. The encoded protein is CASSLEGTQTYNEQFF.

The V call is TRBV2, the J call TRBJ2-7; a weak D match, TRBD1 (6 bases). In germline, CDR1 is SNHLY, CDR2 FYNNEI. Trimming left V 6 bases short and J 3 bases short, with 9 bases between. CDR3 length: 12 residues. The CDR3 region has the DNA TGTGCCAGCAGGGACAGTGACTACGAGCAGTACTTC. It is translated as CASRDSDYEQYF.